Listed here are 29 T cell receptor beta chains from one sample, sequenced in a study of post-analysis software for immune sequencing data. TCR beta cDNA libraries included unique molecular identifiers. TCRdb ran MiXCR on the PCR reads and lists one entry per CDR3 protein. The data hold hundreds of thousands of distinct CDR3 sequences, with 30% observed a single time. Their antigens are not known. Study results and limitations: The five TRBV segments detected at higher frequency in patients than in controls included TRBV5-6, TRBV5-1 and TRBV20-1.

The sample taken for sequencing was blood. The receptor set was obtained from a girl aged 10 to 17 with multiple sclerosis.

In its sample, this clonotype was seen a few times. V is TRBV3-1 and J is TRBJ2-7; unclear D gene. CDR3 length: 16 amino acids. Germline V gives CDR1 LGHDT, CDR2 YNNKEL (reference sequence). V dropped 3 bases and J dropped 0 bases, with 15 bases sitting between them. The CDR3 nucleotides read TGTGCCAGCAGCCATTCCAAGATTGGGTTCTCCTACGAGCAGTACTTC. Translated: CASSHSKIGFSYEQYF.

The chain couples TRBV7-9 to TRBJ2-1; unclear D gene. Germline CDR1 is SEHNR and CDR2 is FQNEAQ (reference sequence). Trimming pared 5 bases from V and 4 bases from J, leaving 12 bases between. The CDR3 extends over 14 amino acids. CDR3 nucleotide sequence: TGTGCCAGCAGCGCCCAAGGCCAGTACAATGAGCAGTTCTTC. It yields the protein CASSAQGQYNEQFF.

Comments on this clonotype: A much larger clone sits a single nucleotide away, making a read error possible. The rearrangement joins TRBV3-1 to TRBJ2-5, with D possibly matching TRBD1 (6 bases). V was trimmed by 5 bases and J by 11 bases, leaving 24 bases between them. Germline CDR1 reads LGHDT; CDR2 reads YNNKEL (reference sequence). The CDR3 covers 15 residues. The CDR3 sequence: CASSSGVGAGDEQYF. The CDR3 nucleotides are TGTGCCAGCAGCTCTGGGGTGGGGGCCGGCGATGAGCAGTACTTC.

Only a few counts were recorded for this clonotype. The V and J genes are TRBV6-6 and TRBJ1-5; tentative D call: TRBD1 (5 bases). Germline loops: CDR1 MNHNY, CDR2 SVGAGI (reference sequence). The CDR3 runs 17 residues. The germline V and J ends were trimmed by 2 bases and 0 bases, with 14 bases remaining between them. CDR3 sequence: CASSYEWDLHSNQPQHF. CDR3 nucleotides: TGTGCCAGCAGTTACGAGTGGGACCTACATAGCAATCAGCCCCAGCATTTT.

The rearrangement uses TRBV4-1 and TRBJ2-1; D not resolved. V lost 5 bases to trimming and J lost 7 bases, with 18 bases between them. CDR3 size: 15 residues. CDR1 is MGHRA, CDR2 YSYEKL, per germline. The CDR3 here is CASSNSRTPWNEQFF. CDR3 DNA: TGCGCCAGCAGCAACTCCCGTACCCCGTGGAATGAGCAGTTCTTC.

This clonotype was detected only a few times. Just one base apart from a much larger clone, this may be a read error. The genes are TRBV6-5 and TRBJ2-4, with 8 bases aligning to TRBD1. The CDR3 is 15 residues long. The ends lost 2 bases at V and 13 bases at J; junction bases unmatched: 13. The germline V gene encodes CDR1 MNHEY and CDR2 SVGAGI. CDR3 DNA: TGTGCCAGCAGTTACCCCGGCAGGGGGCGAGGAGAGCAGTACTTC. Translated, it gives CASSYPGRGRGEQYF.

This clonotype was seen at least ten times. CDR3 in amino acids: CASSQTRLAGAGNEQFF. The CDR3 coding sequence is TGCGCCAGCAGCCAGACTAGACTAGCGGGGGCTGGCAATGAGCAGTTCTTC. V and J are TRBV4-1 and TRBJ2-1, with 12 bases matching TRBD2. The V segment lost 3 bases and the J segment 6 bases; nucleotides outside the gene matches: 9. Germline assignment: CDR1 MGHRA and CDR2 YSYEKL. The CDR3 covers 17 residues.

The rearrangement links TRBV5-1 to TRBJ1-4; D uncertain. The CDR3 covers 14 residues. Germline values: CDR1 SGHRS, CDR2 YFSETQ. With 0 bases removed from V and 4 bases from J, the gap between germline ends came to 7 bases. CDR3: CASSLGPSNEKLFF. As DNA, the CDR3 is TGCGCCAGCAGCTTGGGACCGAGTAATGAAAAACTGTTTTTT.

In its sample, this clonotype was seen a few times. V usage is TRBV13 and J usage is TRBJ1-2; 8 bases line up with TRBD1. The CDR3 is made up of 13 amino acids. With 5 bases clipped from V and 6 bases from J, the junction kept 5 bases outside the gene matches. CDR1 and CDR2 from the germline V gene are PRHDT and FYEKMQ (reference sequence). The CDR3 sequence is CASSIDRGHGYTF. DNA for the CDR3: TGTGCCAGCAGCATCGACAGGGGTCATGGCTACACCTTC.

The chain recombines TRBV3-1 with TRBJ2-3, with 9 bases identical to TRBD2. The CDR3 is 16 amino acids. Trimming at V came to 4 bases and at J to 1 base, leaving 6 bases not matched to a gene. CDR1 is LGHDT, CDR2 YNNKEL, per germline (reference sequence). The CDR3 DNA reads TGTGCCAGCAGCCTTAGCGGGAGTTCTCGCACAGATACGCAGTATTTT. Amino acids: CASSLSGSSRTDTQYF.

V and J are TRBV20-1 and TRBJ1-5; 9 positions agree with TRBD1. Germline V lookup: CDR1 DFQATT, CDR2 SNEGSKA (reference sequence). There are 16 residues in the CDR3. Losses at the gene ends were 2 bases for V and 2 bases for J; bases not matched to a gene: 7. In nucleotides, the CDR3 is TGCAGTGCTAGACGGACAGGGGATGGTGGCAATCAGCCCCAGCATTTT. It is translated as CSARRTGDGGNQPQHF.

This clonotype was seen only a few times. V and J are TRBV7-9 and TRBJ2-4; perhaps D is TRBD1 or TRBD2 (5 bases each). CDR1 is SEHNR and CDR2 is FQNEAQ in the germline V gene (reference sequence). V was cut by 5 bases and J by 6 bases, with 14 bases left in between. The CDR3 is 14 amino acids. The CDR3 reads CASSPGTTLNIQYF. CDR3 DNA: TGTGCCAGCAGCCCCGGGACCACTCTAAACATTCAGTACTTC. The full variable domain, rest sourced from reference TRBV7-9 and TRBJ2-4, is DTGVSQNPRHKITKRGQNVTFRCDPISEHNRLYWYRQTLGQGPEFLTYFQNEAQLEKSRLLSDRFSAERPKGSFSTLEIQRTEQGDSAMYLCASSPGTTLNIQYFGAGTRLSVL.

The V gene is TRBV18, the J gene TRBJ2-3, with D maybe TRBD2 (6 bases). The V end lost 4 bases, the J end lost 5 bases, and 13 bases lay between the germline ends. Germline V gene sequence: CDR1 KGHSH, CDR2 LQKENI. The CDR3 totals 14 residues. The CDR3 is CASSRRDSLDTQYF. CDR3 in DNA: TGTGCCAGCTCACGCCGGGACTCCTTAGATACGCAGTATTTT.

The genes are TRBV4-2 and TRBJ2-1; D gene ambiguous. The germline V and J ends were trimmed by 0 bases and 8 bases, with 11 bases remaining between them. This CDR3 spans 14 amino acids. The germline gives CDR1 LGHNA, CDR2 YNFKEQ. The CDR3 region has the DNA TGTGCCAGCAGCCAAGAGGTAACAAGGGATGAGCAGTTCTTC. Its protein is CASSQEVTRDEQFF.

The count of this clonotype is one. A junction boundary mismatches the germline segment, possibly from a read error. This chain's CDR3 is CASAGSTDTQDF. CDR3 nucleotides: TGTGCCAGCGCGGGGAGCACAGATACGCAGGATTTT. The chain couples TRBV28 to TRBJ2-3; D possibly corresponds to TRBD2 (6 bases). Germline V gives CDR1 MDHEN, CDR2 SYDVKM. The CDR3 spans 12 residues.

This rearrangement joins TRBV20-1 to TRBJ2-3; D is ambiguous. The germline gives CDR1 DFQATT, CDR2 SNEGSKA (reference sequence). CDR3 length equals 15 residues. Deletions cut 3 bases from V and 0 bases from J, with 13 bases between. CDR3 DNA sequence: TGCAGTGCTAGTCCCAGTCACTATAGCACAGATACGCAGTATTTT. It specifies CSASPSHYSTDTQYF.

This clonotype was observed a few times. The chain joins TRBV15 to TRBJ2-5, with D tentatively TRBD2 (5 bases). Trimming shortened V by 6 bases and J by 4 bases, and 18 bases separated the two germline ends. Germline CDR1 LNHNV, CDR2 YYDKDF (reference sequence). The CDR3 is 15 amino acids. CDR3 residues: CATRTAGPERETQYF. CDR3 coding DNA: TGTGCCACCAGAACTGCGGGCCCGGAGCGAGAGACCCAGTACTTC. Looking up the rest from reference TRBV15 and TRBJ2-5 gives the full variable domain: DAMVIQNPRYQVTQFGKPVTLSCSQTLNHNVMYWYQQKSSQAPKLLFHYYDKDFNNEADTPDNFQSRRPNTSFCFLDIRSPGLGDTAMYLCATRTAGPERETQYFGPGTRLLVL.

The table lists this clonotype with many counts. The rearrangement uses TRBV20-1 and TRBJ2-5; D is ambiguous. This CDR3 is built from 12 residues. Trimming left V 1 base short and J 4 bases short, with 7 bases between. CDR1 is DFQATT, CDR2 SNEGSKA, per germline (reference sequence). The CDR3 nucleotides are TGCAGTGCTAGAGTGTCTAGAGAGACCCAGTACTTC. Amino acid sequence: CSARVSRETQYF.

This clonotype was observed at least ten times. J is TRBJ2-1 and V is TRBV6-2 or TRBV6-3, with D unresolved. CDR1 is MNHEY and CDR2 is SVGEGT in the germline V gene. The CDR3 is 13 amino acids. Trimming left V 0 bases short and J 5 bases short, with 5 bases between. The CDR3 spells CASSYSRNNEQFF. CDR3 DNA: TGTGCCAGCAGTTACTCGCGGAACAATGAGCAGTTCTTC.

This clonotype was found a few times. The CDR3 sequence: CASSLDGVGETQYF. DNA for the CDR3: TGTGCCAGCAGTTTAGACGGGGTGGGAGAGACCCAGTACTTC. The chain joins TRBV12-3 or TRBV12-4 to TRBJ2-5; the D gene is possibly TRBD2 (5 bases). The CDR3 sequence is 14 residues long. Trimming shortened V by 1 base and J by 4 bases, and 10 bases separated the two germline ends.

There are many counts of this clonotype. The V gene is TRBV3-1, the J gene TRBJ2-1; 13 bases fit TRBD2. Unmatched junction bases numbered 1, after V lost 2 bases and J lost 6 bases. Germline CDR1 reads LGHDT; CDR2 reads YNNKEL (reference sequence). CDR3 size: 15 residues. The CDR3 region is CASSQTSGRANEQFF. CDR3 in DNA: TGTGCCAGCAGCCAAACTAGCGGGAGGGCCAATGAGCAGTTCTTC.

The chain couples TRBV20-1 to TRBJ2-1; 7 nucleotides align to TRBD2. This CDR3 has 14 amino acids. Germline-derived CDR1 and CDR2 are DFQATT and SNEGSKA (reference sequence). J gave up 3 bases and V 1 base, and 3 bases lay outside the gene matches. The chain's CDR3 is CSARGTRGYNEQFF. The CDR3 DNA is TGCAGTGCTAGAGGGACTAGAGGCTACAATGAGCAGTTCTTC.

This clonotype occurred a few times. The rearrangement links TRBV25-1 to TRBJ2-3; TRBD1 matches 10 bases. This CDR3 is 18 amino acids long. CDR1 and CDR2 from the germline V gene are MGHDK and SYGVNS. The J segment lost 1 base and the V segment lost 7 bases, leaving 14 bases of the junction unmatched. The CDR3 reads CASTGTGVANIGTDTQYF. CDR3 DNA sequence: TGTGCCAGCACCGGGACAGGGGTTGCCAATATCGGCACAGATACGCAGTATTTT. Filled out from reference TRBV25-1 and TRBJ2-3, the complete variable domain reads EADIYQTPRYLVIGTGKKITLECSQTMGHDKMYWYQQDPGMELHLIHYSYGVNSTEKGDLSSESTVSRIRTEHFPLTLESARPSHTSQYLCASTGTGVANIGTDTQYFGPGTRLTVL.

In this sample, this clonotype turned up a few times. The rearrangement uses TRBV11-2 and TRBJ1-2, with 8 bases lining up with TRBD1. J was trimmed by 4 bases and V by 5 bases; bases with no gene match: 9. Looked up from germline, CDR1 is SGHAT and CDR2 is FQNNGV. The CDR3 contains 15 residues. Written as DNA, the CDR3 is TGTGCCAGCAGCCGAGGACAGGGTGGAGGCTATGGCTACACCTTC. As protein: CASSRGQGGGYGYTF.

This clonotype was detected a few times. This chain connects TRBV5-1 to TRBJ2-5, with D perhaps matching TRBD1 or TRBD2 (5 bases each). The germline CDR1 and CDR2 sequences are SGHRS and YFSETQ. Trimming took 0 bases from V and 0 from J, leaving 15 bases between them. This CDR3 comprises 17 residues. CDR3 region: CASSLGGPNPYQETQYF. The DNA of the CDR3 is TGCGCCAGCAGCTTGGGGGGACCCAACCCGTACCAAGAGACCCAGTACTTC.

This clonotype was detected only a few times. The rearrangement uses TRBV28 and TRBJ2-7; 12 bases map to TRBD2. From germline, CDR1 is MDHEN and CDR2 SYDVKM. The CDR3 consists of 15 residues. V was pared by 7 bases and J by 4 bases, with 8 bases of the junction left unmatched. CDR3 in DNA: TGTGCCAGCACCCAAACGACTAGCGGGAGTTACGAGCAGTACTTC. Its translation is CASTQTTSGSYEQYF.

As regards this clonotype: One end of the junction does not line up with germline, which may come from a read error. The chain carries TRBV7-7 and TRBJ2-2, with D perhaps TRBD1 (7 bases). Germline CDR1 SSHAT, CDR2 FNYEAQ (reference sequence). The CDR3 spans 14 residues. CDR3 amino acids: CASSRGTDTGELFF. Here the CDR3 DNA reads TGTGCTAGCAGCCGGGGGACAGACACCGGGGAGCTGTTTTTT.

The chain has TRBV7-2 and TRBJ2-3, with TRBD2 matching 15 bases. Germline V CDR1 and CDR2: SGHTA, FQGNSA. V was clipped by 3 bases and J by 6 bases; unmatched bases: 1. The CDR3 contains 15 residues. The DNA of the CDR3 is TGTGCCAGCAGCTTCGGACTAGCGGGGGGGGATACGCAGTATTTT. Translation: CASSFGLAGGDTQYF.

This sequence joins TRBV11-2 and TRBJ2-7, with D unresolved. Between the trimmed V and J ends, which lost 1 base and 9 bases, there was a span of 13 bases. Germline CDR1 and CDR2: SGHAT and FQNNGV. The CDR3 consists of 13 residues. The CDR3 bases are TGTGCCAGCAGCTTAGCGGCCTCGAGAGGGCAGTACTTC. Encoded protein: CASSLAASRGQYF.